This passage covers 9 T cell receptor beta chains from one sample sequenced in a study of beta chain features in type 1 diabetes (dated by TCRdb to between 2018 and 2020). The library was made by the immunoSEQ multiplex PCR assay. The High Capacity cDNA Reverse Transcription Kit was used to reverse transcribe all of the isolated RNA, meaning that expressed TCRB transcripts were what got sequenced. In TCRdb, the immuneACCESS table is reduced to in-frame sequences with V and J assigned. These tables do not hold every clone; where another copy was compared, an unresolved V gene accounts for under half, and the others remain unexplained. This sample holds about 150,000 clones; over 8.5% were observed only once. The top ten hold about 1.9% of the sample. Sequenced material: central memory CD4+ T cells from blood. These TCRs come from a man younger than 30 in good health.

This clone was detected only a few times. The J gene is TRBJ2-7, the V gene TRBV19, with TRBD1 matching 10 bases. J lost 3 bases, V lost 3 bases, and 2 bases had no gene match. The CDR3 sequence is 14 residues long. The germline V gene encodes CDR1 LNHDA and CDR2 SQIVND (reference sequence). CDR3 protein: CASSMGQGIYEQYF. The CDR3 coding sequence is TGTGCCAGTAGTATGGGACAGGGGATCTACGAGCAGTACTTC.

Many counts were recorded for this clone. This rearrangement joins TRBV19 to TRBJ2-3; D is unclear. The length of the CDR3 is 17 residues. The germline V and J ends were trimmed by 3 bases and 2 bases, with 18 bases remaining between them. CDR1 and CDR2 from the germline V gene are LNHDA and SQIVND (reference sequence). The CDR3 DNA reads as TGTGCCAGTAGTATTCGTCCGGCATCCCAGTTCACAGATACGCAGTATTTT. Translated: CASSIRPASQFTDTQYF.

The rearrangement links TRBV18 to TRBJ2-7; 9 bases align to TRBD2. After removal of 0 bases from V and 2 bases from J, the junction contained 2 bases not matched to a gene. The CDR3 has 15 amino acids. The germline CDR1 and CDR2 sequences are KGHSH and LQKENI. This CDR3 reads CASSPPLAGAYEQYF. In nucleotides, the CDR3 is TGTGCCAGCTCACCACCGTTAGCGGGAGCCTACGAGCAGTACTTC.

The rearrangement joins TRBV7-9 to TRBJ2-5, with TRBD2 identical over 13 bases. Per the germline V gene, CDR1 is SEHNR and CDR2 is FQNEAQ (reference sequence). After removal of 5 bases from V and 4 bases from J, the junction contained 4 bases not matched to a gene. The CDR3 contains 15 residues. CDR3 nucleotide sequence: TGTGCCAGCAGCGGGAGGACTAGCGGGAGAGAGACCCAGTACTTC. Its protein is CASSGRTSGRETQYF. The entire variable domain, with the rest obtained from reference TRBV7-9 and TRBJ2-5, is as follows: DTGVSQNPRHKITKRGQNVTFRCDPISEHNRLYWYRQTLGQGPEFLTYFQNEAQLEKSRLLSDRFSAERPKGSFSTLEIQRTEQGDSAMYLCASSGRTSGRETQYFGPGTRLLVL.

The chain is built from TRBV27 and TRBJ1-5, with 8 bases identical to TRBD1. CDR3 length: 14 residues. J gave up 5 bases and V 4 bases, and 4 bases lay outside the gene matches. In germline, CDR1 is MNHEY, CDR2 SMNVEV (reference sequence). In DNA, the CDR3 is TGTGCCAGCAGTTCCGACAGGGGATATCAGCCCCAGCATTTT. Translation: CASSSDRGYQPQHF.

This clone occurred a few times. This sequence joins TRBV9 and TRBJ2-3; TRBD2 matches at 14 bases. Trimming removed 4 bases from V and 3 bases from J; junction bases left unmatched: 4. Germline V gives CDR1 SGDLS, CDR2 YYNGEE. The CDR3 runs 16 residues. This CDR3 reads CASSTGTSGSTDTQYF. The CDR3 DNA sequence: TGTGCCAGCAGCACCGGGACTAGCGGGAGTACAGATACGCAGTATTTT.

The sample holds a few counts of this clone. The chain recombines TRBV4-2 with TRBJ2-5; 15 nucleotides agree with TRBD2. There are 15 residues in the CDR3. With 5 bases clipped from V and 9 bases from J, the junction kept 7 bases outside the gene matches. Germline-derived CDR1 and CDR2 are LGHNA and YNFKEQ. CDR3 in amino acids: CASSTGLAGGQAQYF. DNA for the CDR3: TGTGCCAGCAGCACGGGACTAGCGGGGGGCCAGGCCCAGTACTTC.

About this clone itself: No conserved phenylalanine or tryptophan ends this CDR3, so it is likely a read error. The CDR3 reads CSFGQGAMASDYEQYL. CDR3 sequence (DNA): TGCAGCTTTGGACAGGGGGCGATGGCTTCCGACTACGAGCAGTACCTC. The gene calls are TRBV29-1 and TRBJ2-7, with TRBD1 matching 11 bases. V lost 8 bases, J lost 3 bases, and 15 bases stayed unmatched. The CDR3 consists of 16 residues. The germline gives CDR1 SQVTM, CDR2 ANQGSEA.

This clone was seen more than once but under ten times. The chain has TRBV19 and TRBJ1-1; TRBD1 agrees at 9 bases. Germline V gene data show CDR1 as LNHDA and CDR2 as SQIVND (reference sequence). The CDR3 runs to 15 residues. Trimming took 4 bases from V and 6 from J; bases not matched to a gene: 9. The CDR3 loop is CASSNTGGAGAEAFF. The CDR3 DNA sequence: TGTGCCAGTAGTAATACAGGGGGCGCGGGCGCTGAAGCTTTCTTT.